This entry lists 29 T cell receptor beta chains sequenced from one sample in a study of graft-versus-host responses after intestinal transplantation. Sequencing used immunoSEQ multiplex PCR; TCRdb keeps in-frame clones, though not all of them. The repertoire holds about 27,000 clones, with about 80% as singletons. These receptors' targets are unknown. The input for sequencing was unstimulated CD4+ T cells sorted from spleen or lymph node cells, taken before intestinal transplant. The receptors originated from a human donor who received an intestinal transplant.

V usage is TRBV5-4 and J usage is TRBJ2-7; D may be TRBD1 or TRBD2 (5 bases each). Trimming removed 0 bases at V and 7 bases at J, with 17 bases between. CDR1 SGHNT and CDR2 YYREEE come from the germline V gene (reference sequence). This CDR3 spans 15 amino acids. The CDR3 here is CASSLETGPWGEQYF. The CDR3 nucleotides read TGTGCCAGCAGCTTGGAAACAGGTCCTTGGGGGGAGCAGTACTTC.

Only a few counts were recorded for this clone. The chain combines TRBV28 with TRBJ2-4; TRBD1 or TRBD2 may be the D gene (5 bases each). The CDR3 length is 12 residues. Trimming cost V 3 bases and J 6 bases, with 6 bases left between them. Germline values: CDR1 MDHEN, CDR2 SYDVKM. The CDR3 DNA is TGTGCCAGCAGTTTGAGGGGAAACATTCAGTACTTC. It codes for CASSLRGNIQYF.

In DNA form, the CDR3 reads TGTGCCAGCACGGGGGAGGCTAGCGGAAACACCGGGGAGCTGTTTTTT. Translated, it gives CASTGEASGNTGELFF. This chain links TRBV9 with TRBJ2-2, with 7 bases lining up with TRBD2. CDR1 and CDR2 (germline): SGDLS, YYNGEE. J lost 2 bases, V lost 6 bases, and 10 bases had no gene match. The CDR3 is 16 residues long.

The chain's CDR3 is CASSRTSVETQYF. The DNA of the CDR3 is TGTGCCAGCAGCCGGACTAGCGTCGAGACCCAGTACTTC. The chain couples TRBV25-1 to TRBJ2-5; 9 nucleotides agree with TRBD2. The CDR3 contains 13 residues. The ends lost 6 bases at V and 5 bases at J; junction bases unmatched: 4. In germline, CDR1 is MGHDK, CDR2 SYGVNS.

The rearrangement joins TRBV9 to TRBJ2-1, with D possibly being TRBD1 (6 bases). Germline CDR1 and CDR2: SGDLS and YYNGEE. V was cut by 3 bases and J by 13 bases, with 17 bases left in between. The CDR3 is 13 residues long. The CDR3 DNA follows: TGTGCCAGCAGCGGCGCACAGGGAAGGAAACAGTTCTTC. Translation: CASSGAQGRKQFF.

V and J are TRBV7-8 and TRBJ1-5; 7 positions agree with TRBD1. Trimming took 3 bases from V and 2 from J; bases not matched to a gene: 4. CDR1 is SGHVS and CDR2 is FQNEAQ in the germline V gene. The CDR3 consists of 15 residues. The CDR3 coding sequence is TGTGCCAGCAGCTTCTTAGGACAGGGCAATCAGCCCCAGCATTTT. Its protein is CASSFLGQGNQPQHF.

This rearrangement joins TRBV4-1 to TRBJ2-5; 11 bases align to TRBD2. Trimming removed 0 bases from V and 5 bases from J; junction bases left unmatched: 8. The germline V gene encodes CDR1 MGHRA and CDR2 YSYEKL. The CDR3 runs 17 residues. The CDR3 DNA sequence: TGCGCCAGCAGCCAAGAACTAGCGGGAGTAGTGAGTGAGACCCAGTACTTC. This codes for CASSQELAGVVSETQYF.

The rearrangement links TRBV2 to TRBJ2-7; no clear D gene. The CDR3 consists of 12 residues. CDR1 and CDR2 from the germline V gene are SNHLY and FYNNEI. With 6 bases removed from V and 2 bases from J, the gap between germline ends came to 8 bases. The CDR3: CASRVRTYEQYF. The CDR3 DNA is TGTGCCAGCAGAGTACGTACCTACGAGCAGTACTTC.

The rearrangement joins TRBV10-1 to TRBJ2-2, with 10 positions matching TRBD2. There are 15 residues in the CDR3. J was trimmed by 6 bases and V by 4 bases; bases with no gene match: 5. Germline V gives CDR1 WNHNN, CDR2 SYGVQD (reference sequence). CDR3 sequence (DNA): TGCGCCAGCAGTGCTAGCGGGAGTCTATCCGGGGAGCTGTTTTTT. Amino acid sequence: CASSASGSLSGELFF.

The rearrangement links TRBV19 to TRBJ2-3, with 12 bases fitting TRBD2. Trimming at V came to 5 bases and at J to 6 bases, leaving 6 bases not matched to a gene. Per germline, CDR1 LNHDA and CDR2 SQIVND (reference sequence). The CDR3 runs 15 residues. The CDR3 region has the DNA TGTGCCAGTAGTGAACTAGCGGGAGGTTGGGATACGCAGTATTTT. It yields the protein CASSELAGGWDTQYF.

This chain links TRBV10-3 with TRBJ2-2; 9 positions agree with TRBD2. From germline, CDR1 is ENHRY and CDR2 SYGVKD. V lost 0 bases and J lost 4; bases outside the gene matches: 0. This CDR3 has 15 residues. The CDR3 bases are TGTGCCATCAGTGAGTCGGGACTAGCCACCGGGGAGCTGTTTTTT. This translates into CAISESGLATGELFF.

Comments on this clone: A read error may produce the germline difference seen at one junction end. The CDR3 reads CASSLSGRQNQLQHF. For the CDR3, the DNA is TGTGCCAGCAGTTTATCGGGGAGGCAAAATCAGCTCCAGCATTTT. The chain links TRBV28 to TRBJ1-5; D is uncertain. Germline CDR1 is MDHEN and CDR2 is SYDVKM. CDR3 size: 15 residues.

This clone was counted once. The CDR3 is CASSLTGSGSYEQYF. In DNA form, the CDR3 reads TGTGCCAGCAGTCTGACAGGGTCCGGGTCCTACGAGCAGTACTTC. The genes are TRBV6-5 and TRBJ2-7, with 7 positions matching TRBD1. J lost 1 base, V lost 5 bases, and 8 bases had no gene match. The CDR3 has 15 amino acids. Germline values: CDR1 MNHEY, CDR2 SVGAGI.

This chain uses TRBV5-3 with TRBJ1-6; D ambiguous. TRBV5-3 is designated an ORF whose function remains uncertain. V was clipped by 4 bases and J by 14 bases, with 10 bases between them. There are 11 residues in the CDR3. CDR3 sequence: CARSPPRALHF. CDR3 coding DNA: TGTGCCAGAAGCCCCCCTCGTGCCCTCCACTTT.

The chain links TRBV7-2 to TRBJ1-4; D is ambiguous. CDR3 size: 15 residues. Germline V gene data show CDR1 as SGHTA and CDR2 as FQGNSA. Trimming took 4 bases from V and 0 from J, leaving 9 bases between them. In DNA, the CDR3 is TGTGCCAGCAGCTCAGACGGATCAACTAATGAAAAACTGTTTTTT. The encoded protein is CASSSDGSTNEKLFF.

The J gene is TRBJ2-7, the V gene TRBV10-3, with 9 bases lining up with TRBD1. Germline values: CDR1 ENHRY, CDR2 SYGVKD. The CDR3 has 14 residues. V shed 5 bases, J shed 1 base, and the junction held 3 bases outside the gene matches. The CDR3 DNA reads as TGTGCCATCAGTCCGGGACAGGGTTCCTACGAGCAGTACTTC. Its translation: CAISPGQGSYEQYF.

J is TRBJ2-3 and V is TRBV5-1; 7 bases align to TRBD2. From germline, CDR1 is SGHRS and CDR2 YFSETQ. This CDR3 region has 17 residues. With 0 bases clipped from V and 1 base from J, the junction kept 8 bases outside the gene matches. The CDR3 is CASSLELAGTGTDTQYF. The DNA of the CDR3 is TGCGCCAGCAGCTTGGAGTTAGCGGGTACGGGCACAGATACGCAGTATTTT.

The chain carries TRBV7-9 and TRBJ2-3, with 9 positions matching TRBD1. Germline V CDR1 and CDR2: SEHNR, FQNEAQ (reference sequence). Trimming took 4 bases from V and 9 from J; bases not matched to a gene: 8. The CDR3 consists of 14 residues. CDR3 protein: CASSSQLGTGTQYF. The CDR3 DNA sequence: TGTGCCAGCAGCTCCCAGCTAGGGACAGGGACGCAGTATTTT.

The V and J genes are TRBV5-6 and TRBJ2-2; possibly TRBD2 for D (5 bases). CDR1 and CDR2 (germline): SGHDT, YYEEEE. The CDR3 runs 16 residues. Trimming removed 4 bases from V and 4 bases from J, with 17 bases in between. The CDR3 loop is CASSDLTGTPTGELFF. The CDR3 nucleotides are TGTGCCAGCAGCGACCTGACGGGAACCCCCACCGGGGAGCTGTTTTTT.

The J gene is TRBJ2-2, the V gene TRBV9; D is ambiguous. Trimming pared 1 base from V and 8 bases from J, leaving 15 bases between. Germline V gene lookup returns CDR1 SGDLS and CDR2 YYNGEE. This CDR3 region has 15 residues. In nucleotides, the CDR3 is TGTGCCAGCAGCGTATACCCCGACGTGGGTGGGGAGCTGTTTTTT. This encodes CASSVYPDVGGELFF.

This clone was observed once. Likely a read error: the CDR3 ends without its conserved phenylalanine or tryptophan. This rearrangement joins TRBV6-6 to TRBJ1-6; 10 bases agree with TRBD1. The CDR3 loop spans 16 amino acids. In germline, CDR1 is MNHNY, CDR2 SVGAGI (reference sequence). V was clipped by 0 bases and J by 5 bases; unmatched bases: 1. The CDR3 loop is CASSYSTGGDNSPLHL. CDR3 in DNA: TGTGCCAGCAGTTACTCGACAGGGGGCGATAATTCACCCCTCCACCTT.

CDR3 DNA: TGTGCCAGCAAACAGGGGCTATCCGACCGGAACACTGAAGCTTTCTTT. Amino acids: CASKQGLSDRNTEAFF. The rearrangement links TRBV6-6 to TRBJ1-1; 7 bases map to TRBD1. The CDR3 loop spans 16 amino acids. Trimming took 7 bases from V and 1 from J; bases not matched to a gene: 12. CDR1 is MNHNY and CDR2 is SVGAGI in the germline V gene (reference sequence).

The chain uses TRBV23-1 and TRBJ1-5; 9 positions match TRBD1. TRBV23-1 is known as an ORF, though its function is uncertain. With 0 bases clipped from V and 7 bases from J, the junction kept 10 bases outside the gene matches. The CDR3 has 17 amino acids. CDR3 DNA sequence: TGCGCCAGCAGTCAATCGGAGTGGGGGACAGGGACCCAGCCCCAGCATTTT. This sequence encodes CASSQSEWGTGTQPQHF.

The chain links TRBV18 to TRBJ2-5; a weak D match, TRBD2 (6 bases). Germline CDR1 KGHSH, CDR2 LQKENI. This CDR3 has 12 residues. The V and J ends lost 3 bases and 4 bases respectively, with 6 bases between them. CDR3 nucleotides: TGTGCCAGCTCACCCGGGGGAGAGACCCAGTACTTC. This encodes CASSPGGETQYF.

The chain uses TRBV10-3 and TRBJ2-7, with 12 bases aligning to TRBD2. The V gene end was trimmed by 6 bases and the J gene end by 3 bases; junction bases not matched to a gene: 3. Looked up from germline, CDR1 is ENHRY and CDR2 is SYGVKD. The CDR3 totals 14 residues. Here the CDR3 DNA reads TGTGCCATCAGCCGGACTAGCGGGGACTACGAGCAGTACTTC. Translating gives CAISRTSGDYEQYF.

V gene TRBV2 combines with J gene TRBJ1-5; a possible D gene is TRBD1 (6 bases). CDR3 length equals 15 residues. Germline values: CDR1 SNHLY, CDR2 FYNNEI. V was trimmed by 6 bases and J by 4 bases, leaving 16 bases between them. The CDR3 sequence is CASRGRGGGNQPQHF. The DNA of the CDR3 is TGTGCCAGCAGAGGCAGGGGAGGAGGGAATCAGCCCCAGCATTTT. Full variable domain (remainder filled in from reference TRBV2 and TRBJ1-5): EPEVTQTPSHQVTQMGQEVILRCVPISNHLYFYWYRQILGQKVEFLVSFYNNEISEKSEIFDDQFSVERPDGSNFTLKIRSTKLEDSAMYFCASRGRGGGNQPQHFGDGTRLSIL.

This clone was observed a single time. This chain joins TRBV28 and TRBJ2-1, with TRBD2 as a possible D gene (5 bases). Trimming removed 5 bases at V and 4 bases at J, with 9 bases between. CDR1 MDHEN and CDR2 SYDVKM come from the germline V gene. CDR3 length: 13 residues. CDR3 DNA sequence: TGTGCCAGCAGTCTCCCGGGGTACAATGAGCAGTTCTTC. This sequence encodes CASSLPGYNEQFF. Supplemented by reference TRBV28 and TRBJ2-1, the full variable domain reads DVKVTQSSRYLVKRTGEKVFLECVQDMDHENMFWYRQDPGLGLRLIYFSYDVKMKEKGDIPEGYSVSREKKERFSLILESASTNQTSMYLCASSLPGYNEQFFGPGTRLTVL.

CDR3: CASSSDRVGAFF. In DNA, the CDR3 is TGTGCCAGCAGTTCGGACAGGGTTGGGGCTTTCTTT. This chain joins TRBV28 and TRBJ1-1; 8 positions agree with TRBD1. Trimming at V came to 4 bases and at J to 11 bases, leaving 6 bases not matched to a gene. Germline CDR1 and CDR2: MDHEN and SYDVKM. The CDR3 totals 12 residues.

This chain uses TRBV29-1 with TRBJ1-2, with D perhaps matching TRBD1 (5 bases). Germline assignment: CDR1 SQVTM and CDR2 ANQGSEA. The length of the CDR3 is 13 residues. The V end lost 2 bases, the J end lost 4 bases, and 11 bases lay between the germline ends. CDR3 sequence: CSVESQGGYGYTF. CDR3 DNA sequence: TGCAGCGTTGAATCTCAGGGCGGCTATGGCTACACCTTC.